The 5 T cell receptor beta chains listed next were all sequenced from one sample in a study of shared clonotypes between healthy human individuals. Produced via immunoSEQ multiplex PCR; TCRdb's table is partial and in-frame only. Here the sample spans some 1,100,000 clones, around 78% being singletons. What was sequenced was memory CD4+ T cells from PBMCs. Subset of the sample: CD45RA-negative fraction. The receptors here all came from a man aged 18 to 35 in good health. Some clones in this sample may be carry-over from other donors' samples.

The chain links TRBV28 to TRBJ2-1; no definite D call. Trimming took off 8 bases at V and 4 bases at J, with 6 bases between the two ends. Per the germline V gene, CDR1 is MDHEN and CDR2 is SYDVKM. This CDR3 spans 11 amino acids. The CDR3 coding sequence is TGTGCCAGCCGGGCTTACAATGAGCAGTTCTTC. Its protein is CASRAYNEQFF.

This CDR3 is CASSAHSGFYTDTQYF. The CDR3 bases are TGTGCCAGTAGTGCCCATAGCGGATTCTACACAGATACGCAGTATTTT. The chain is built from TRBV19 and TRBJ2-3, with a possible D match to TRBD2 (6 bases). Looked up from germline, CDR1 is LNHDA and CDR2 is SQIVND (reference sequence). The CDR3 contains 16 residues. V was clipped by 5 bases and J by 2 bases, with 17 bases between them. The variable domain in full, completed from reference TRBV19 and TRBJ2-3, reads DGGITQSPKYLFRKEGQNVTLSCEQNLNHDAMYWYRQDPGQGLRLIYYSQIVNDFQKGDIAEGYSVSREKKESFPLTVTSAQKNPTAFYLCASSAHSGFYTDTQYFGPGTRLTVL.

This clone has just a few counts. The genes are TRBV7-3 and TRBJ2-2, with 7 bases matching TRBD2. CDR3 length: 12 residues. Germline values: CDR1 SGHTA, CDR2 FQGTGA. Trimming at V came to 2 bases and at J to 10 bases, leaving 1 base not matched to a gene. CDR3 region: CASSLREEELFF. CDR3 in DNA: TGTGCCAGCAGCTTACGGGAGGAGGAGCTGTTTTTT.

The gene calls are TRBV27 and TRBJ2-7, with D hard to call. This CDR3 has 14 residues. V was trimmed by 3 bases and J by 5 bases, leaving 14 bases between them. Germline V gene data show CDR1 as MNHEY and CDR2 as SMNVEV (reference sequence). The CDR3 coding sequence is TGTGCCAGCAGTTTGCGAGTCATCGGCCACGAGCAGTACTTC. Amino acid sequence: CASSLRVIGHEQYF.

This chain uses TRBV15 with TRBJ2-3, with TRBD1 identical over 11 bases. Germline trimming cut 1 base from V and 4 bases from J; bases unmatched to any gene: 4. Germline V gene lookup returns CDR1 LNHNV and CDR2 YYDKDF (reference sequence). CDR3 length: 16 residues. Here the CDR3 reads CATSRVRTGGSDTQYF. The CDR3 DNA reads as TGTGCCACCAGCAGAGTAAGGACAGGGGGCTCAGATACGCAGTATTTT.